Described below is a single T cell receptor (beta chain) sequence and its context. Profiled with immunoSEQ multiplex PCR; TCRdb holds only in-frame clones, not every one. In the table there are about 120,000 clones, approximately 93% of which are singletons. CDR3 length: 10 residues. V dropped 6 bases and J dropped 12 bases, with 12 bases sitting between them. This record belongs to a study of control samples from healthy donors and cancer patients. Material for sequencing was blood. The sequence was collected from a man younger than 45 in good health. This chain joins TRBV23-1 and TRBJ2-7; D not resolved. TRBV23-1 is noted as an ORF with a role that remains uncertain. As DNA, the CDR3 is TGCGCCAGCAGGACTTTATGTCGGTACGTC. This encodes CASRTLCRYV.